This T cell receptor (beta chain) originates from a study of radiation and T cells in renal cell carcinoma. Study-wide results and caveats: In nephrectomy-only tumors, top 100 clonotypes averaged approximately 40%, versus approximately 54% irradiated.

Treatment meaning: 15 Gy SBRT to primary tumor, nephrectomy 4 weeks later. Regarding this clone: Its specificity is not known.

The table came from immunoSEQ multiplex PCR; TCRdb's copy has only in-frame clones and leaves some out. Found here are 14,000 or so clones, 50% to 75% of them singletons; the top ten hold 27%. The starting material was tumor tissue, obtained from a patient whose treatment included radiotherapy and nephrectomy. The clonotype comes from a woman between 65 and 79 years old with renal cell carcinoma.

The CDR3 sequence: CASSFGLAGSGYTF. The CDR3 region has the DNA TGTGCCAGCAGTTTCGGTCTGGCGGGCTCTGGCTACACCTTC. The V call is TRBV27, the J call TRBJ1-2; D not certain. Trimming took 3 bases from V and 7 from J, leaving 15 bases between them. This CDR3 has 14 amino acids. Germline lookup yields CDR1 MNHEY and CDR2 SMNVEV (reference sequence).